This is a list of T cell receptor beta chains from one sample in a study of CD8 T cells in ankylosing spondylitis. TCRdb re-called the 5' RACE reads through MiXCR, storing one row per CDR3 protein. The data contain around 88,000 distinct CDR3 sequences, about 9.1% of them singletons. What was sequenced was blood, either unsorted or a sorted T cell fraction (not recorded which). These receptors originate from a male donor with ankylosing spondylitis or in good health (not recorded which). CDR3s include the opening cysteine and the closing phenylalanine or tryptophan. Fields, in order: clone size, J gene, D gene, V gene, CDR3 protein, CDR3 DNA. A D gene is named only where the DNA matches it firmly. For some rows the clone size is stated as once, few or many, or as a class when expanded; others skip it.

clone size: few
J gene: TRBJ2-1
D gene: -
V gene: TRBV29-1
CDR3 protein: CSFLEASRMAYNEQFF
CDR3 DNA: TGCAGCTTCCTTGAGGCCAGCCGAATGGCCTACAATGAGCAGTTCTTC

clone size: few
J gene: TRBJ2-3
D gene: TRBD2
V gene: TRBV7-3
CDR3 protein: CASTVPLADLSSTDTQYF
CDR3 DNA: TGTGCCAGCACAGTTCCACTAGCGGATCTCTCTAGCACAGATACGCAGTATTTT

clone size: many
J gene: TRBJ2-1
D gene: -
V gene: TRBV20-1
CDR3 protein: CSARDSRGQFF
CDR3 DNA: TGCAGTGCGAGAGACTCAAGGGGGCAGTTCTTC

clone size: -
J gene: TRBJ2-1
D gene: TRBD1
V gene: TRBV15
CDR3 protein: CATRQGVATSYSEQFF
CDR3 DNA: TGTGCCACCCGACAGGGGGTCGCTACAAGCTACAGTGAGCAGTTCTTC

clone size: -
J gene: TRBJ2-2
D gene: -
V gene: TRBV9
CDR3 protein: CASSASALRGNTGELFF
CDR3 DNA: TGTGCCAGCAGCGCGTCCGCGTTGCGGGGCAACACCGGGGAGCTGTTTTTT

clone size: -
J gene: TRBJ2-3
D gene: TRBD2
V gene: TRBV14
CDR3 protein: CASSQSSGGASDTQYF
CDR3 DNA: TGTGCCAGCAGCCAGAGCAGCGGGGGGGCCTCAGATACGCAGTATTTT

clone size: many
J gene: TRBJ1-6
D gene: TRBD1
V gene: TRBV9
CDR3 protein: CASTTGAETYNSPLHF
CDR3 DNA: TGTGCCAGTACGACAGGGGCCGAAACTTATAATTCACCCCTCCACTTT

clone size: few
J gene: TRBJ2-1
D gene: TRBD2
V gene: TRBV29-1
CDR3 protein: CSGSRTSGPNEQFF
CDR3 DNA: TGCAGCGGGTCAAGGACTAGCGGTCCCAATGAGCAGTTCTTC

clone size: many
J gene: TRBJ2-7
D gene: TRBD1
V gene: TRBV28
CDR3 protein: CASSPRTGGFYEQYF
CDR3 DNA: TGTGCCAGCAGTCCCCGGACAGGGGGCTTTTACGAGCAGTACTTC

clone size: many
J gene: TRBJ2-3
D gene: TRBD2
V gene: TRBV28
CDR3 protein: CASSYGGANRRPTDTQYF
CDR3 DNA: TGTGCCAGCAGTTACGGGGGGGCCAATAGACGCCCCACAGATACGCAGTATTTT

clone size: many
J gene: TRBJ2-3
D gene: TRBD1
V gene: TRBV5-1
CDR3 protein: CASSKGQGSTDTQYF
CDR3 DNA: TGCGCCAGCAGCAAGGGACAGGGGAGCACAGATACGCAGTATTTT

clone size: few
J gene: TRBJ2-1
D gene: TRBD2
V gene: TRBV7-9
CDR3 protein: CASSPPGGVYNEQFF
CDR3 DNA: TGTGCCAGCAGCCCACCGGGGGGGGTGTACAATGAGCAGTTCTTC

clone size: few
J gene: TRBJ1-2
D gene: -
V gene: TRBV29-1
CDR3 protein: CSVGGGSWDYGYTF
CDR3 DNA: TGCAGCGTGGGGGGTGGGTCCTGGGACTATGGCTACACCTTC

clone size: many
J gene: TRBJ1-1
D gene: -
V gene: TRBV27
CDR3 protein: CASSLTVANTEAFF
CDR3 DNA: TGTGCCAGCAGTTTGACCGTAGCGAACACTGAAGCTTTCTTT

clone size: many
J gene: TRBJ2-1
D gene: TRBD2
V gene: TRBV11-2
CDR3 protein: CASSLGLAGGIFYNEQFF
CDR3 DNA: TGTGCCAGCAGCTTAGGACTAGCGGGGGGGATTTTCTACAATGAGCAGTTCTTC

clone size: many
J gene: TRBJ2-3
D gene: -
V gene: TRBV4-1
CDR3 protein: CASSQDVSGSADTQYF
CDR3 DNA: TGCGCCAGCAGCCAAGATGTTTCGGGGTCAGCAGATACGCAGTATTTT

clone size: many
J gene: TRBJ2-1
D gene: -
V gene: TRBV29-1
CDR3 protein: CSVEPDNNEQFF
CDR3 DNA: TGCAGCGTTGAGCCCGACAACAATGAGCAGTTCTTC

clone size: many
J gene: TRBJ2-3
D gene: -
V gene: TRBV29-1
CDR3 protein: CSVEDRIGGDTQYF
CDR3 DNA: TGCAGCGTTGAAGATCGTATAGGGGGGGATACGCAGTATTTT

clone size: -
J gene: TRBJ1-1
D gene: TRBD1
V gene: TRBV28
CDR3 protein: CASSRQGAYTEAFF
CDR3 DNA: TGTGCCAGCAGTCGACAGGGAGCGTACACTGAAGCTTTCTTT

clone size: many
J gene: TRBJ1-6
D gene: -
V gene: TRBV20-1
CDR3 protein: CSAASEGFLNSPLHF
CDR3 DNA: TGCAGTGCCGCCTCCGAGGGGTTCCTAAATTCACCCCTCCACTTT

clone size: many
J gene: TRBJ1-6
D gene: -
V gene: TRBV3-1
CDR3 protein: CASSQEASGDSPLHF
CDR3 DNA: TGTGCCAGCAGCCAAGAAGCGTCAGGGGATTCACCCCTCCACTTT

clone size: many
J gene: TRBJ2-3
D gene: -
V gene: TRBV5-1
CDR3 protein: CASSLQGGGTDTQYF
CDR3 DNA: TGCGCCAGCAGCCTACAGGGCGGGGGCACAGATACGCAGTATTTT

clone size: many
J gene: TRBJ1-2
D gene: TRBD1
V gene: TRBV28
CDR3 protein: CASSSGQEAYGYTF
CDR3 DNA: TGTGCCAGCAGTTCTGGACAGGAGGCGTATGGCTACACCTTC

clone size: many
J gene: TRBJ1-4
D gene: -
V gene: TRBV5-1
CDR3 protein: CASSAAGTSNEKLFF
CDR3 DNA: TGCGCCAGCAGCGCTGCCGGGACCAGTAATGAAAAACTGTTTTTT

clone size: many
J gene: TRBJ1-1
D gene: -
V gene: TRBV9
CDR3 protein: CASSAPVEDKAFF
CDR3 DNA: TGTGCCAGCAGCGCGCCGGTAGAAGACAAAGCTTTCTTT

clone size: many
J gene: TRBJ2-5
D gene: TRBD2
V gene: TRBV20-1
CDR3 protein: CSATNLAGGKETQYF
CDR3 DNA: TGCAGTGCGACCAATCTAGCGGGGGGTAAAGAGACCCAGTACTTC

clone size: few
J gene: TRBJ1-5
D gene: TRBD1
V gene: TRBV19
CDR3 protein: CASSAGQGNQPQHF
CDR3 DNA: TGTGCCAGTTCTGCGGGACAGGGCAATCAGCCCCAGCATTTT

clone size: many
J gene: TRBJ1-4
D gene: -
V gene: TRBV9
CDR3 protein: CASSSGTGNEKLFF
CDR3 DNA: TGTGCCAGCAGCTCCGGGACCGGTAATGAAAAACTGTTTTTT